The 20 T cell receptor beta chains below come from one sample, sequenced in a study of T-cell memory formation after mild COVID-19. TCRdb redid the calling of the 5' RACE reads with MiXCR, one entry per CDR3 protein. This table has some 200,000 distinct CDR3 sequences, about a fifth appearing once. The specimen was PBMCs or a T cell subset sorted from them (not recorded which). The receptors stem from an adult woman who had mild COVID-19 (a few samples of this study predate the infection). Cell type and time point are not known.

This clonotype was observed a handful of times. The chain has TRBV6-6 and TRBJ1-1; 11 positions match TRBD1. The CDR3 totals 17 residues. Germline CDR1 reads MNHNY; CDR2 reads SVGAGI (reference sequence). V shed 2 bases, J shed 4 bases, and the junction held 9 bases outside the gene matches. The CDR3 region is CASSYPRDRGEGTEAFF. In DNA, the CDR3 is TGTGCCAGCAGTTACCCCCGGGACAGGGGGGAGGGCACTGAAGCTTTCTTT.

The rearrangement joins TRBV5-1 to TRBJ2-1; D might be TRBD2 (5 bases). Germline V gives CDR1 SGHRS, CDR2 YFSETQ. The CDR3 totals 12 residues. Trimming pared 1 base from V and 9 bases from J, leaving 8 bases between. CDR3 sequence reads: CASSLRAGEQFF. CDR3 bases: TGCGCCAGCAGCTTGAGGGCGGGTGAGCAGTTCTTC. Combining the CDR3 with reference TRBV5-1 and TRBJ2-1 gives the whole variable domain KAGVTQTPRYLIKTRGQQVTLSCSPISGHRSVSWYQQTPGQGLQFLFEYFSETQRNKGNFPGRFSGRQFSNSRSEMNVSTLELGDSALYLCASSLRAGEQFFGPGTRLTVL.

This clonotype has just a few counts. The chain recombines TRBV27 with TRBJ1-5, with D perhaps TRBD1 (5 bases). V lost 10 bases and J 0 bases, leaving 10 bases between the germline ends. In germline, CDR1 is MNHEY, CDR2 SMNVEV (reference sequence). The CDR3 consists of 13 residues. The CDR3 loop reads CATGLTSNQPQHF. CDR3 in DNA: TGTGCCACGGGGCTGACTAGCAATCAGCCCCAGCATTTT.

This chain links TRBV6-2 or TRBV6-3 with TRBJ1-5, with D possibly TRBD1 on 5 matching bases. The V gene lost 0 bases and the J gene lost 4 bases, with 19 bases spanning the gap. The V gene's germline CDR1 is MNHEY and CDR2 SVGEGT. The CDR3 spans 18 residues. CDR3 region: CASSYSSAGTILNQPQHF. The CDR3 coding sequence is TGTGCCAGCAGTTACTCGAGTGCGGGGACCATTCTTAATCAGCCCCAGCATTTT.

V and J are TRBV7-9 and TRBJ2-7, with TRBD1 matching over 7 bases. This CDR3 spans 14 amino acids. Germline V gene data show CDR1 as SEHNR and CDR2 as FQNEAQ (reference sequence). Losses at the gene ends were 5 bases for V and 11 bases for J; bases not matched to a gene: 15. This chain's CDR3 is CASSPADRDSQEYF. CDR3 DNA: TGTGCCAGCAGCCCCGCTGACAGGGATAGCCAGGAGTACTTC.

The V gene is TRBV12-3 or TRBV12-4, the J gene TRBJ2-1, with D unresolved. The V and J ends lost 3 bases and 8 bases respectively, with 14 bases between them. The CDR3 length is 14 residues. The CDR3 reads CASSFPEGPHEQFF. The CDR3, as DNA: TGTGCCAGCAGTTTCCCGGAAGGGCCACATGAGCAGTTCTTC.

The table lists this clonotype with many counts. The rearrangement joins TRBV4-2 to TRBJ2-7; D is perhaps TRBD2 (6 bases). CDR1 LGHNA and CDR2 YNFKEQ come from the germline V gene. The CDR3 is 15 residues long. Trimming shortened V by 0 bases and J by 2 bases, and 11 bases separated the two germline ends. CDR3 DNA sequence: TGTGCCAGCAGCCAAGATCGGGGGACGACCTACGAGCAGTACTTC. Translated, it gives CASSQDRGTTYEQYF.

This clonotype was observed a handful of times. The gene calls are TRBV7-9 and TRBJ2-6; TRBD1 might be the D (5 bases). Germline V gives CDR1 SEHNR, CDR2 FQNEAQ (reference sequence). The CDR3 is 17 residues long. Trimming left V 2 bases short and J 0 bases short, with 11 bases between. The CDR3 region is CASSLYLTASGANVLTF. Here the CDR3 DNA reads TGTGCCAGCAGCTTATATTTGACAGCCTCTGGGGCCAACGTCCTGACTTTC.

The genes are TRBV20-1 and TRBJ1-2; tentatively, D is TRBD1 (5 bases). CDR1 is DFQATT, CDR2 SNEGSKA, per germline (reference sequence). The V end lost 3 bases, the J end lost 3 bases, and 8 bases lay between the germline ends. The length of the CDR3 is 12 residues. The DNA of the CDR3 is TGCAGTGCTAGCGGGGCCTACTATGGCTACACCTTC. It specifies CSASGAYYGYTF.

V and J are TRBV6-4 and TRBJ2-2; TRBD1 agrees at 8 bases. The germline CDR1 and CDR2 sequences are MRHNA and SNTAGT. Trimming removed 0 bases from V and 3 bases from J; junction bases left unmatched: 6. The CDR3 extends over 17 amino acids. CDR3 nucleotides: TGTGCCAGCAGTGACTCGTATCAGGGGGCTGACACCGGGGAGCTGTTTTTT. Amino acid sequence: CASSDSYQGADTGELFF.

The chain links TRBV12-3 or TRBV12-4 to TRBJ1-5; D is perhaps TRBD1 (6 bases). V was shortened by 3 bases and J by 2 bases, with 8 bases between the two germline ends. The CDR3 covers 14 residues. The CDR3 bases are TGTGCCAGCAGTTTCCGGACAGGCAATCAGCCCCAGCATTTT. This encodes CASSFRTGNQPQHF.

This clonotype appeared a few times. The chain links TRBV3-1 to TRBJ2-7; 7 nucleotides line up with TRBD1. The V and J ends lost 3 bases and 2 bases, in that order; junction bases with no gene match: 4. This CDR3 region has 14 residues. Germline CDR1 LGHDT, CDR2 YNNKEL (reference sequence). The CDR3 protein is CASSQRQGAYEQYF. CDR3 sequence (DNA): TGTGCCAGCAGCCAGCGACAGGGAGCCTACGAGCAGTACTTC.

The genes are TRBV29-1 and TRBJ1-2, with 7 bases aligning to TRBD1. The CDR3 consists of 13 residues. V shed 6 bases, J shed 7 bases, and the junction held 11 bases outside the gene matches. Germline V gene data show CDR1 as SQVTM and CDR2 as ANQGSEA. The DNA for the CDR3 is TGCAGCGTCCTAGGACAGGCCGGACGTGGCTACACCTTC. Encoded protein: CSVLGQAGRGYTF.

This clonotype occurred a few times. The chain carries TRBV7-6 and TRBJ2-1, with a possible D match to TRBD1 (5 bases). V was shortened by 4 bases and J by 3 bases, with 13 bases between the two germline ends. This CDR3 is built from 15 residues. Germline CDR1 is SGHVS and CDR2 is FNYEAQ. The CDR3 here is CASSYRIGIYNEQFF. The CDR3 DNA reads TGTGCCAGCAGCTACAGGATAGGGATCTACAATGAGCAGTTCTTC. The complete variable domain, with remaining parts taken from reference TRBV7-6 and TRBJ2-1, reads GAGVSQSPRYKVTKRGQDVALRCDPISGHVSLYWYRQALGQGPEFLTYFNYEAQQDKSGLPNDRFSAERPEGSISTLTIQRTEQRDSAMYRCASSYRIGIYNEQFFGPGTRLTVL.

Only a few counts were recorded for this clonotype. This sequence joins TRBV11-2 and TRBJ1-1; TRBD1 matches 7 bases. With V trimmed by 5 bases and J by 6 bases, 6 bases remained unmatched. The CDR3 spans 13 residues. Germline CDR1 SGHAT, CDR2 FQNNGV. CDR3 sequence reads: CASSLRQGAEAFF. The DNA for the CDR3 is TGTGCCAGCAGCCTTAGACAGGGTGCTGAAGCTTTCTTT.

The sample holds a few counts of this clonotype. The chain is built from TRBV6-5 and TRBJ1-2; D is perhaps TRBD1 (5 bases). Germline values: CDR1 MNHEY, CDR2 SVGAGI. The CDR3 runs 19 residues. Trimming cost V 5 bases and J 6 bases, with 31 bases left between them. The CDR3 DNA follows: TGTGCCAGCAGTCCCCTCCCGGGGGATTGGGTGGAGGAATCGAATGGCTACACCTTC. This codes for CASSPLPGDWVEESNGYTF.

This clonotype was detected a few times. The chain uses TRBV9 and TRBJ2-7; D remains ambiguous. V was clipped by 4 bases and J by 0 bases, with 11 bases between them. CDR1 SGDLS and CDR2 YYNGEE come from the germline V gene. This CDR3 has 14 amino acids. The CDR3 reads CASSSTYSSYEQYF. CDR3 bases: TGTGCCAGCAGCTCGACATACAGCTCCTACGAGCAGTACTTC.

The chain carries TRBV27 and TRBJ1-1; weak D call: TRBD1 (6 bases). Germline CDR1 reads MNHEY; CDR2 reads SMNVEV (reference sequence). V was clipped by 6 bases and J by 7 bases, with 15 bases between them. The CDR3 sequence is 13 residues long. The CDR3 DNA reads as TGTGCCAGCAGCAAAGGGGCCAGGGGTGAAGCTTTCTTT. It codes for CASSKGARGEAFF.

With respect to this clonotype: The junction does not match germline at one end; this may be a read error. The chain is built from TRBV29-1 and TRBJ2-1; unclear D gene. CDR3 length equals 10 residues. Germline CDR1 and CDR2: SQVTM and ANQGSEA. The CDR3, as DNA: TGCAGCGTTGACCAGGATGATCAGTTCTTC. Translating gives CSVDQDDQFF.

The V and J genes are TRBV30 and TRBJ2-7; D might be TRBD1 (6 bases). V lost 4 bases, J lost 3 bases, and 13 bases lay in between. From germline, CDR1 is GTSNPN and CDR2 SVGIG (reference sequence). The length of the CDR3 is 13 residues. The CDR3 reads CAWNQGLGYEQYF. The CDR3 DNA reads TGTGCCTGGAACCAGGGGCTCGGCTACGAGCAGTACTTC.